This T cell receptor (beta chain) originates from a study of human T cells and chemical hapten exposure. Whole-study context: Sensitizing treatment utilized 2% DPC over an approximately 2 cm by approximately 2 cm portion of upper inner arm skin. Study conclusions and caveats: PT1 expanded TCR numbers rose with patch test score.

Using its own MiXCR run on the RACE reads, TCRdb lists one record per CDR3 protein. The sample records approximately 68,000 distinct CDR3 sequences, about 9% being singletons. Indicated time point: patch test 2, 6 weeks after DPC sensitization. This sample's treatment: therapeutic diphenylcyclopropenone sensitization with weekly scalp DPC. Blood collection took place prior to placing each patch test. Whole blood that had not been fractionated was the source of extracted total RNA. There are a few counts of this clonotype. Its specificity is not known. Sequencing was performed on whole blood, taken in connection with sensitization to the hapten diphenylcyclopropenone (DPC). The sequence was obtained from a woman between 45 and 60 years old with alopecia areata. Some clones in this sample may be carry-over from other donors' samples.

CDR3 amino acids: CASSFRTGNQPQHF. In nucleotides, the CDR3 is TGTGCCAGCAGTTTTAGGACAGGGAATCAGCCCCAGCATTTT. The V and J genes are TRBV12-3 or TRBV12-4 and TRBJ1-5; 8 bases line up with TRBD1. The CDR3 extends over 14 amino acids. V lost 3 bases, J lost 4 bases, and 2 bases stayed unmatched.